A selection of T cell receptor beta chains follows, all from one sample in a study of blood T cell repertoires in COVID-19. Method: immunoSEQ multiplex PCR; TCRdb's copy keeps in-frame clones and lacks some. The sample has about 280,000 clones; around nine tenths are singletons. Source material: PBMCs or T cells enriched from blood (not recorded which). These TCRs come from a woman aged 40 to 55 who had recovered from COVID-19. The CDR3 runs from the conserved cysteine through the conserved F or W. Fields, in order: V gene, J gene, CDR3 protein.

TRBV6-4,TRBJ2-2,CASSEVAGGAGELFF
TRBV7-2,TRBJ1-4,CASSSPTGLNEKLFF
TRBV10-1,TRBJ1-1,CASSESKGSGTEAFF
TRBV7-2,TRBJ1-2,CASSLTLGQGGGYTF
TRBV6-2/TRBV6-3,TRBJ2-3,CASSSFMGGPGDTQYF
TRBV6-5,TRBJ2-2,CASRPTSGNTGELFF
TRBV6-5,TRBJ1-1,CASRTANTEAFF
TRBV5-1,TRBJ2-3,CASLEIAGATDTQYF
TRBV4-3,TRBJ2-5,CASSQGARGRQETQYF
TRBV9,TRBJ1-1,CASSVGPSTEAFF
TRBV20-1,TRBJ2-3,CSASGRLALTDTQYF
TRBV27,TRBJ2-5,CASSSPPSETQYF
TRBV15,TRBJ1-5,CATSPDSDQPQHF
TRBV19,TRBJ2-1,CATSPPVARYNEQFF
TRBV7-6,TRBJ2-5,CASSGRGRAGQETQYF
TRBV12-3/TRBV12-4,TRBJ1-5,CASSWTDNQPQHF
TRBV28,TRBJ2-1,CASTTLAGTSGKNEQFF
TRBV10-3,TRBJ2-1,CAIDIGLNNEQFF
TRBV5-1,TRBJ2-7,CASSLAAGYEQYF
TRBV28,TRBJ2-1,CASSFGGSYNEQFF
TRBV5-5,TRBJ2-1,CASSLPGQGFDEQFF
TRBV7-2,TRBJ1-1,CASTLTGPTNTEAFF
TRBV4-3,TRBJ1-2,CASSQKGPPVHGYTF
TRBV2,TRBJ2-7,CASSVGAPYEQYF
TRBV7-2,TRBJ2-5,CASSLEPSGQTQYF
TRBV28,TRBJ2-1,CASSPSIHGLAGTSSYNEQFF
TRBV7-2,TRBJ1-2,CASSLKAGWHYGYTF
TRBV4-3,TRBJ2-6,CASSQEQVSGANVLTF
TRBV7-3,TRBJ2-1,CASSLSGDGYNEQFF
TRBV3-1/TRBV3-2,TRBJ2-5,CASSQGGKETQYF
TRBV5-5,TRBJ2-5,CASSPGTGRETQYF
TRBV7-9,TRBJ1-4,CASTIVQGSNEKLFF
TRBV5-1,TRBJ2-1,CASSLAGTDNEQFF
TRBV7-3,TRBJ2-7,CASSKGTDYEQYF
TRBV15,TRBJ2-3,CATSREEREWGTDTQYF
TRBV13,TRBJ1-2,CASSTRIGTGPNYGYTF
TRBV9,TRBJ2-1,CASSVAPPTSGRAGEQFF
TRBV13,TRBJ2-5,CASSFRGGGVTQYF